These T cell receptor beta chains were read from a single sample in a study of T cells after yellow fever vaccination. TCRdb re-called the 5' RACE reads through MiXCR, storing one row per CDR3 protein. The data show 40,000 to 50,000 distinct CDR3 sequences, roughly 7% seen once. The input for sequencing was CD8+ T cells not binding an NS4B(214-222) dextramer, sorted from PBMCs, taken 45 days after the yellow fever booster vaccination. Receptor source: a young man who received the YFV17D yellow fever vaccine. The CDR3 runs from the conserved cysteine through the conserved F or W. Each record gives: CDR3 DNA, CDR3 protein, clone size, V gene, D gene, J gene. D genes are given only for firm matches. The size of a clone is reported for some rows only, either as once, few or many, or as a class for expanded clones.

DNA: TGTGCCAGCAGTTACTCGGGGACAGGAGGCGACTACACCTTC
CDR3: CASSYSGTGGDYTF
size: few
V: TRBV6-5
D: TRBD1
J: TRBJ1-2

DNA: TGTGCCAGCAGATGGACTAGCGGGAACTACGAGCAGTACTTC
CDR3: CASRWTSGNYEQYF
size: few
V: TRBV7-2
D: TRBD2
J: TRBJ2-7

DNA: TGTGCCAGCTCACCGTCGTGGATGGGACAGGGGAGCAATCAGCCCCAGCATTTT
CDR3: CASSPSWMGQGSNQPQHF
size: many
V: TRBV18
D: TRBD1
J: TRBJ1-5

DNA: TGCGCCAGCAGCCAAGATGGATCCTACGAGCAGTACTTC
CDR3: CASSQDGSYEQYF
size: many
V: TRBV4-3
D: .
J: TRBJ2-7

DNA: TGTGCCAGCAGCTCGGGGGACCTGTCGGGGTTGGAGGAGCAGTACTTC
CDR3: CASSSGDLSGLEEQYF
size: .
V: TRBV5-4
D: .
J: TRBJ2-7

DNA: TGTGCCAGCAGTGACATCGGGATAAACACCGGGGAGCTGTTTTTT
CDR3: CASSDIGINTGELFF
size: medium-sized
V: TRBV2
D: .
J: TRBJ2-2

DNA: TGCGCCAGCAGTAGACTAGTTAATCTCGATACGCAGTATTTT
CDR3: CASSRLVNLDTQYF
size: few
V: TRBV10-2
D: .
J: TRBJ2-3

DNA: TGTGCCAGCAGCTTACTCCCTAGTTTATACGAGCAGTACTTC
CDR3: CASSLLPSLYEQYF
size: many
V: TRBV7-2
D: .
J: TRBJ2-7

DNA: TGCGCCAGCAGCTCTGGGACTAGCGGGACTTTCTCCAATGAGCAGTTCTTC
CDR3: CASSSGTSGTFSNEQFF
size: many
V: TRBV5-1
D: TRBD2
J: TRBJ2-1

DNA: TGCAGTGCCCCAAGGCCGCCCCGTGACAATGAGCAGTTCTTC
CDR3: CSAPRPPRDNEQFF
size: many
V: TRBV20-1
D: .
J: TRBJ2-1

DNA: TGTGCCAGCAGCTTCTCAGGGGGCCGTTCGGGTTACGAGCAGTACTTC
CDR3: CASSFSGGRSGYEQYF
size: many
V: TRBV7-9
D: TRBD1
J: TRBJ2-7

DNA: TGTGCCAGCAGCCGGAGGGGCGGCACAGATACGCAGTATTTT
CDR3: CASSRRGGTDTQYF
size: few
V: TRBV5-4
D: .
J: TRBJ2-3

DNA: TGCGCCAGCACCCCTCGCGAGAGGGAATCCTACAATGAGCAGTTCTTC
CDR3: CASTPRERESYNEQFF
size: many
V: TRBV10-2
D: .
J: TRBJ2-1

DNA: TGCAGTGCTACCCCGGGTAGCTACGAGCAGTACTTC
CDR3: CSATPGSYEQYF
size: many
V: TRBV20-1
D: .
J: TRBJ2-7

DNA: TGTGCCAGCAGTGCGCGGGATAGGAGCTCCTACGAGCAGTACTTC
CDR3: CASSARDRSSYEQYF
size: many
V: TRBV12-3/TRBV12-4
D: .
J: TRBJ2-7

DNA: TGTGCCAGCAGTTACTCGACGGGGTTCGACGAGCAGTACTTC
CDR3: CASSYSTGFDEQYF
size: many
V: TRBV6-5
D: .
J: TRBJ2-7

DNA: TGCAGTGCTACGACAAGGTTGAACTATGGCTACACCTTC
CDR3: CSATTRLNYGYTF
size: many
V: TRBV20-1
D: .
J: TRBJ1-2

DNA: TGTGCCAGCAGCCAACCCCGCGGAGCGGGGCTCTACGAGCAGTACTTC
CDR3: CASSQPRGAGLYEQYF
size: many
V: TRBV27
D: TRBD2
J: TRBJ2-7

DNA: TGTGCCTGGTGGGGGGAAGCGTCGGTCACGGAGCAGTTCTTC
CDR3: CAWWGEASVTEQFF
size: many
V: TRBV30
D: .
J: TRBJ2-1

DNA: TGCGCCAGCAGCCCGGGCCAGGGGACCGACTTTGGTTACGAGCAGTACTTC
CDR3: CASSPGQGTDFGYEQYF
size: many
V: TRBV4-3
D: .
J: TRBJ2-7

DNA: TGTGCCAGCAGTGAATCGGGTCTGGGAATCTCCTACAATGAGCAGTTCTTC
CDR3: CASSESGLGISYNEQFF
size: many
V: TRBV25-1
D: .
J: TRBJ2-1

DNA: TGTGCCAGCAGCCCGCAAACCGGACCCCTGGTTCATGGCTACACCTTC
CDR3: CASSPQTGPLVHGYTF
size: .
V: TRBV7-9
D: .
J: TRBJ1-2

DNA: TGTGCCACCAGCGGACAGTCCTACGAGCAGTACTTC
CDR3: CATSGQSYEQYF
size: many
V: TRBV15
D: .
J: TRBJ2-7

DNA: TGCAGCTACCCCCAGCGGGAGGGGGGGCCAGATACGCAGTATTTT
CDR3: CSYPQREGGPDTQYF
size: many
V: TRBV29-1
D: TRBD2
J: TRBJ2-3

DNA: TGTGCCAGCCCCGAGCCGGGGCACACCGGGGAGCTGTTTTTT
CDR3: CASPEPGHTGELFF
size: many
V: TRBV6-2/TRBV6-3
D: .
J: TRBJ2-2

DNA: TGTGCCAGCAGTTTAGGGCGGGGGTCCTACGAGCAGTACTTC
CDR3: CASSLGRGSYEQYF
size: many
V: TRBV27
D: TRBD2
J: TRBJ2-7

DNA: TGCGCCAGCAGCTATGACAGGGCGGAGACCCAGTACTTC
CDR3: CASSYDRAETQYF
size: many
V: TRBV5-1
D: TRBD1
J: TRBJ2-5

DNA: TGTGCCAGCAGTCCGGGACAGTTGGTCGATACGCAGTATTTT
CDR3: CASSPGQLVDTQYF
size: .
V: TRBV25-1
D: TRBD1
J: TRBJ2-3

DNA: TGTGCCAGCAGCTTAGGTCCGATCCACTACGAGCAGTACTTC
CDR3: CASSLGPIHYEQYF
size: many
V: TRBV7-9
D: .
J: TRBJ2-7

DNA: TGCAGTGCTAAGGAGTTCTACGGTTACAATGAGCAGTTCTTC
CDR3: CSAKEFYGYNEQFF
size: many
V: TRBV20-1
D: .
J: TRBJ2-1

DNA: TGTGCCAGCAGCCAAGAGGCCCCCGCGGAGCAGTACTTC
CDR3: CASSQEAPAEQYF
size: many
V: TRBV14
D: .
J: TRBJ2-7

DNA: TGTGCCAGCAGTCCTACAGGATCCCAAGAGACCCAGTACTTC
CDR3: CASSPTGSQETQYF
size: many
V: TRBV27
D: .
J: TRBJ2-5

DNA: TGTGCCAGCAGTATGATATTCGGGTTGGGCTATGCGGATACGCAGAATTTT
CDR3: CASSMIFGLGYADTQNF
size: .
V: TRBV7-2
D: .
J: TRBJ2-3

DNA: TGTGCCAGCAGCTCCCTGTTAGCGGGAGTTCGGGAGCAGTACTTC
CDR3: CASSSLLAGVREQYF
size: many
V: TRBV6-5
D: TRBD2
J: TRBJ2-7

DNA: TGTGCCAGCAGTTCAGGGAATAGCAATCAGCCCCAGCATTTT
CDR3: CASSSGNSNQPQHF
size: many
V: TRBV12-3/TRBV12-4
D: .
J: TRBJ1-5

DNA: TGTGCCAGCAGCTGGGGTACGGGGAACACCGGGGAGCTGTTTTTT
CDR3: CASSWGTGNTGELFF
size: many
V: TRBV27
D: .
J: TRBJ2-2

DNA: TGTGCCAGCTTAGGACAGCCCACCTATAATTCACCCCTCCACTTT
CDR3: CASLGQPTYNSPLHF
size: many
V: TRBV7-2
D: .
J: TRBJ1-6

DNA: TGTGCCAGTAGGCCCCCCGCGGGAGACGAGCAGTACTTC
CDR3: CASRPPAGDEQYF
size: .
V: TRBV19
D: TRBD2
J: TRBJ2-7

DNA: TGTGCCGTACTCCCCACAGGGGCCTACGAGCAGTACTTC
CDR3: CAVLPTGAYEQYF
size: many
V: TRBV7-9
D: TRBD1
J: TRBJ2-7

DNA: TGTGCCACCAGCAAAGCGGGAGGCGATTACAATGAGCAGTTCTTC
CDR3: CATSKAGGDYNEQFF
size: many
V: TRBV15
D: TRBD2
J: TRBJ2-1

DNA: TGCGCCAGCAGTCCCGAGGACAGCACAGATACGCAGTATTTT
CDR3: CASSPEDSTDTQYF
size: many
V: TRBV23-1
D: .
J: TRBJ2-3

DNA: TGTGCCAGCGAGCTGTCCCCCCAATCCTACGAGCAGTACTTC
CDR3: CASELSPQSYEQYF
size: many
V: TRBV6-5
D: .
J: TRBJ2-7

DNA: TGCAGTGCTAGACCAGGGTCTCAGCCCCAGCATTTT
CDR3: CSARPGSQPQHF
size: many
V: TRBV20-1
D: .
J: TRBJ1-5

DNA: TGTGCCACCAGCAGAGATCCCGGGACAAACAATGAGCAGTTCTTC
CDR3: CATSRDPGTNNEQFF
size: many
V: TRBV15
D: .
J: TRBJ2-1

DNA: TGCGCCAGCACCCCTAACCAGGGGGCCGGCTACAATGAGCAGTTCTTC
CDR3: CASTPNQGAGYNEQFF
size: many
V: TRBV5-1
D: TRBD1
J: TRBJ2-1